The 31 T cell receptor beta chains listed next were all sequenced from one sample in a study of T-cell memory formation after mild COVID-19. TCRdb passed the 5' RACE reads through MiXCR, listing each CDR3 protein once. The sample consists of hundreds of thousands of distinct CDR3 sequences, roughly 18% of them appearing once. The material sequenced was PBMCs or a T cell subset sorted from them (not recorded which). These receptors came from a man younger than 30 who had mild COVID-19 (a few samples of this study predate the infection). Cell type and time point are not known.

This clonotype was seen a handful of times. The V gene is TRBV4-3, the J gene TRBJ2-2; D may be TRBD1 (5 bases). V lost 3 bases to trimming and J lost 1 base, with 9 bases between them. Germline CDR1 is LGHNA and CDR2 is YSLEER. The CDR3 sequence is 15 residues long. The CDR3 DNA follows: TGCGCCAGCAGCCAGGTCACAGGGAACACCGGGGAGCTGTTTTTT. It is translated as CASSQVTGNTGELFF.

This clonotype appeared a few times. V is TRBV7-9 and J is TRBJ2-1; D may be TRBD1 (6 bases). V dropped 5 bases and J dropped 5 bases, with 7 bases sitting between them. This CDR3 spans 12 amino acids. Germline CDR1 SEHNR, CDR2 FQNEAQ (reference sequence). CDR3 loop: CASSRDNNEQFF. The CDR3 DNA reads TGTGCCAGCAGCAGGGACAACAATGAGCAGTTCTTC.

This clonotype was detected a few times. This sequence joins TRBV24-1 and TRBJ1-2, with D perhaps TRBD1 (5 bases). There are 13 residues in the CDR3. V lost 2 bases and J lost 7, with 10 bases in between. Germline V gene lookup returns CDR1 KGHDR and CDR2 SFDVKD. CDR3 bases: TGTGCCACCAGTGATTATCAGGGTAGTGGCTACACCTTC. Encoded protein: CATSDYQGSGYTF.

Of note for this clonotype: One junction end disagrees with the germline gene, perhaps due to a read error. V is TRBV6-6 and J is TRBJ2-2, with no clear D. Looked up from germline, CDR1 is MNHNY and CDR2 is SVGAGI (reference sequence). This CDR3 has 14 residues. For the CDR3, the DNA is TGTGCCAGCAGTCACTCAGGGAACACCGGGGAGCTGTTTTTT. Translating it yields CASSHSGNTGELFF.

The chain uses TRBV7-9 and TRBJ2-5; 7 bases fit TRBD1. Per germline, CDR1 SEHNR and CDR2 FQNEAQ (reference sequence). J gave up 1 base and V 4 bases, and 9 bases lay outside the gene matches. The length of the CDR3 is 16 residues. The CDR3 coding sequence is TGTGCCAGCAGCTCCATCGACAGGGATCCCCAAGAGACCCAGTACTTC. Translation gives CASSSIDRDPQETQYF.

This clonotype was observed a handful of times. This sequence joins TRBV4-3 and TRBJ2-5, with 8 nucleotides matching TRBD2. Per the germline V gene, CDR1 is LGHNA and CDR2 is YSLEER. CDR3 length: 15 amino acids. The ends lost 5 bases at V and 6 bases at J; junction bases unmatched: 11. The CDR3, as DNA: TGCGCCAGCAGCGCCGTCAACGGGGGGGCTAAGACCCAGTACTTC. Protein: CASSAVNGGAKTQYF.

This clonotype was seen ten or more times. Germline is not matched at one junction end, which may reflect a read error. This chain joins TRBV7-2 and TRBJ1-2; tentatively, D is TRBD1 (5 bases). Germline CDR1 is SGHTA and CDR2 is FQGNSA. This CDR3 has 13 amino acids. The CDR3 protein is CASSFERTGTPSF. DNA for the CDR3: TGTGCCAGCAGCTTCGAGCGTACCGGGACCCCGTCATTC.

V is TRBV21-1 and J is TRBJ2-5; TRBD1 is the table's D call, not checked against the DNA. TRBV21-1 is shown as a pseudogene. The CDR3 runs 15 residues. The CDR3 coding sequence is TGTGCCAGCAGCGCCAACCGGACAGACGGAAAGACCCAGTACTTC. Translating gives CASSANRTDGKTQYF.

The CDR3 protein is CASTDSAGPGPLHF. The CDR3 coding sequence is TGTGCCAGCACCGATTCCGCAGGGCCAGGGCCCCTCCACTTT. The V call is TRBV7-9, the J call TRBJ1-6, with D tentatively TRBD1 (5 bases). The CDR3 consists of 14 residues. Trimming removed 7 bases at V and 13 bases at J, with 20 bases between. Looked up from germline, CDR1 is SEHNR and CDR2 is FQNEAQ (reference sequence).

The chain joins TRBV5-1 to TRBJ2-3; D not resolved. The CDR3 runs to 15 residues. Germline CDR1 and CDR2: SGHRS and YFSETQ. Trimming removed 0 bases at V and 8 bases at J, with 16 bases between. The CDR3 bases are TGCGCCAGCAGCTTGGGCGCTGAGCCCGCGGCTACGCAGTATTTT. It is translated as CASSLGAEPAATQYF.

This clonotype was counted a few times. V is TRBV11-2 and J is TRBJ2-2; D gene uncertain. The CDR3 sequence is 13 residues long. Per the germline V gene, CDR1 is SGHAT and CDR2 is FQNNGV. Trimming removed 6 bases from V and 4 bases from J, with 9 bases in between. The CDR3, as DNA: TGTGCCAGCAGACAAGGCATCACCGGGGAGCTGTTTTTT. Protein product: CASRQGITGELFF.

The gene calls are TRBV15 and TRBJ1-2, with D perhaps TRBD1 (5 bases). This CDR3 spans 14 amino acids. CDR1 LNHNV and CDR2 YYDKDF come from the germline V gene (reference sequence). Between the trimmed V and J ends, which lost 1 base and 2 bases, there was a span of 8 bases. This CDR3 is CATSRGGSNYGYTF. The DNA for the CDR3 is TGTGCCACCAGCAGAGGGGGGAGCAACTATGGCTACACCTTC.

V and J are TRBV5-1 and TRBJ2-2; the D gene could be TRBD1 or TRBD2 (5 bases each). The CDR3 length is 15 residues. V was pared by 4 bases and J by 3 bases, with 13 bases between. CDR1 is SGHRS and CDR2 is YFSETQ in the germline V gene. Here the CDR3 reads CASSLRGVYTGELFF. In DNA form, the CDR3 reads TGCGCCAGCAGCCTAAGAGGGGTATACACCGGGGAGCTGTTTTTT.

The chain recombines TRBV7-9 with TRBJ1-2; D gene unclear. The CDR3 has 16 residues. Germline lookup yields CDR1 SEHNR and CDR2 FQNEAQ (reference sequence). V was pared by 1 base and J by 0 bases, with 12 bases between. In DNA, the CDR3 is TGTGCCAGCAGCTTAGGGGAGACGGTAACTAACTATGGCTACACCTTC. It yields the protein CASSLGETVTNYGYTF. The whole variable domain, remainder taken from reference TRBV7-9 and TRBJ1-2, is DTGVSQNPRHKITKRGQNVTFRCDPISEHNRLYWYRQTLGQGPEFLTYFQNEAQLEKSRLLSDRFSAERPKGSFSTLEIQRTEQGDSAMYLCASSLGETVTNYGYTFGSGTRLTVV.

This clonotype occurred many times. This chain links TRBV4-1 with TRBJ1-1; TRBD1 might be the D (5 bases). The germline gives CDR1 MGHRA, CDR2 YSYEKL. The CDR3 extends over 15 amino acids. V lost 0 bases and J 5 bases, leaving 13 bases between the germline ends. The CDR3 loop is CASSQDPRARTEAFF. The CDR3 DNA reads TGCGCCAGCAGCCAAGATCCCAGGGCTAGGACTGAAGCTTTCTTT.

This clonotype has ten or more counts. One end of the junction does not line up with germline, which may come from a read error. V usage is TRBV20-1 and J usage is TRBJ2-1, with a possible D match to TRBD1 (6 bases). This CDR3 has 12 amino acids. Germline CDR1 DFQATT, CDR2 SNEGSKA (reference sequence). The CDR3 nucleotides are TGCAGGGCTATCAGGGGTTTTGATGAGCAGTTCTTC. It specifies CRAIRGFDEQFF.

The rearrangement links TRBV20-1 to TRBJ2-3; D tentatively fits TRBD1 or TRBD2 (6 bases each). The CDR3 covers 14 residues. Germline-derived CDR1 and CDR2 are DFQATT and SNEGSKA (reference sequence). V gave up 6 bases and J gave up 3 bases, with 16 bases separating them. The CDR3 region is CSATPGAQTDTQYF. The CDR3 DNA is TGCAGTGCCACCCCGGGGGCTCAAACAGATACGCAGTATTTT.

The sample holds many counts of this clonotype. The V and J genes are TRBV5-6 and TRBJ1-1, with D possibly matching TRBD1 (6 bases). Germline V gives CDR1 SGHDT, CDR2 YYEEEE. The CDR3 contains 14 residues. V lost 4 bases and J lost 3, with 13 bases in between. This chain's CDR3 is CASSRRGPDTEAFF. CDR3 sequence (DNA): TGTGCCAGCAGCCGCCGGGGGCCGGACACTGAAGCTTTCTTT. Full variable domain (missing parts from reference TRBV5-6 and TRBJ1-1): DAGVTQSPTHLIKTRGQQVTLRCSPKSGHDTVSWYQQALGQGPQFIFQYYEEEERQRGNFPDRFSGHQFPNYSSELNVNALLLGDSALYLCASSRRGPDTEAFFGQGTRLTVV.

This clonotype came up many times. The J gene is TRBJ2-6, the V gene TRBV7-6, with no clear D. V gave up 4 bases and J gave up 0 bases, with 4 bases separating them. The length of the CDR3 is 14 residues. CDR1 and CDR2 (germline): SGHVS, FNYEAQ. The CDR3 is CASSYSSGANVLTF. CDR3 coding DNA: TGTGCCAGCAGCTACAGCTCTGGGGCCAACGTCCTGACTTTC.

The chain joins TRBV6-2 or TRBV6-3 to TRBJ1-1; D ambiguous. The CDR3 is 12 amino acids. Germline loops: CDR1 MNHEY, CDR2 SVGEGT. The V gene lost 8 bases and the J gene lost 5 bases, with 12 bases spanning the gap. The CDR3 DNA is TGTGCCAGCGGTGTTGGAGGGACTGAAGCTTTCTTT. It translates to CASGVGGTEAFF.

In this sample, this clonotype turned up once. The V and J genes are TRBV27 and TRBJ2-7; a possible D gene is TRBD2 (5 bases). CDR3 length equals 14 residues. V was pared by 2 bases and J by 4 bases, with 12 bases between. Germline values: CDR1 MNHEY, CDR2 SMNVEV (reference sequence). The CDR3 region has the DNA TGTGCCAGCAGTTTACGAGGGTATTCTTACGAGCAGTACGTC. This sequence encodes CASSLRGYSYEQYV.

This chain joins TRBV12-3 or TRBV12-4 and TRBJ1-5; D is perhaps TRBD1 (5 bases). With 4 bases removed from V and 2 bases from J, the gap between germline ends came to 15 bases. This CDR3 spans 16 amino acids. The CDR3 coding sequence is TGTGCCAGCAGTTCTCCCGGGACCCGGGGCAATCAGCCCCAGCATTTT. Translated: CASSSPGTRGNQPQHF.

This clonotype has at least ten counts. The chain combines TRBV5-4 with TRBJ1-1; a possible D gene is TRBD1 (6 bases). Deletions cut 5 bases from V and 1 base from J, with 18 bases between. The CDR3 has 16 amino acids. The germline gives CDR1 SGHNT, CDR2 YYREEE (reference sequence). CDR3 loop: CASRRIGGQKNTEAFF. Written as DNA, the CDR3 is TGTGCCAGCAGGCGCATAGGGGGACAAAAGAACACTGAAGCTTTCTTT. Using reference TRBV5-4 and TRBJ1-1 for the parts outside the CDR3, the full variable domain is ETGVTQSPTHLIKTRGQQVTLRCSSQSGHNTVSWYQQALGQGPQFIFQYYREEENGRGNFPPRFSGLQFPNYSSELNVNALELDDSALYLCASRRIGGQKNTEAFFGQGTRLTVV.

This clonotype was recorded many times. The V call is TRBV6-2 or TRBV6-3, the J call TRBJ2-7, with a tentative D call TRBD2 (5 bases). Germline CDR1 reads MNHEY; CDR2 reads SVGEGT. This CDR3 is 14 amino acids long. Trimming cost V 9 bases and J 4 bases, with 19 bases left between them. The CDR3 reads CASGGSGPNYEQYV. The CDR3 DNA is TGTGCCAGTGGAGGATCCGGGCCAAATTACGAGCAGTACGTC.

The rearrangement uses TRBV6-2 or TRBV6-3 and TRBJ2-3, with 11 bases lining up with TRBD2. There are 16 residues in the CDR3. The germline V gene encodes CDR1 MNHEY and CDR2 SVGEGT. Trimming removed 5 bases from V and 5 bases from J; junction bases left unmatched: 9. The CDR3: CASSDRSGGAIDTQYF. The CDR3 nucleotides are TGTGCCAGCAGTGATCGTAGCGGGGGGGCCATAGATACGCAGTATTTT.

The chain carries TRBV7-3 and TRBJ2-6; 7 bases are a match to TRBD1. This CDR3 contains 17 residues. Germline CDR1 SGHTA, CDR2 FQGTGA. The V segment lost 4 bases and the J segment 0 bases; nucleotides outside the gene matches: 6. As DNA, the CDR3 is TGTGCCAGCAGCTCGACAGGGCGGAGCTCTGGGGCCAACGTCCTGACTTTC. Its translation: CASSSTGRSSGANVLTF.

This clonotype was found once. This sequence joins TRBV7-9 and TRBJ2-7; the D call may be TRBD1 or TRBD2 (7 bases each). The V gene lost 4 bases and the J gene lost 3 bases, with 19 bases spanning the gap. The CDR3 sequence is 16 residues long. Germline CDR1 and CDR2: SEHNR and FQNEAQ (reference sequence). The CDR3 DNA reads TGTGCCAGCAGCTCCACGGGGGGAGGGGGCGGCTACGAGCAGTACTTC. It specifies CASSSTGGGGGYEQYF.

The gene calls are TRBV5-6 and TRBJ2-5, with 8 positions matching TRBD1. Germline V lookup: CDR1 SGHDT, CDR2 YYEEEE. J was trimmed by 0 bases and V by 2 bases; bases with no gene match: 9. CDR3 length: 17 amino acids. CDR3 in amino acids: CASSFPLTGVNQETQYF. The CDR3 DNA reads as TGTGCCAGCAGCTTCCCCTTGACAGGGGTGAACCAAGAGACCCAGTACTTC.

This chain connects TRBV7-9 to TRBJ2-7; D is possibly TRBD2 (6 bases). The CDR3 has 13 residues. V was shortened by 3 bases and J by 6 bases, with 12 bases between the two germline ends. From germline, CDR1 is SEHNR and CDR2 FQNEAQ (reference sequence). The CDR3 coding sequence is TGTGCCAGCAGCTTGGAGGGCAGGGTCGAGCAGTACGTC. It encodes CASSLEGRVEQYV.

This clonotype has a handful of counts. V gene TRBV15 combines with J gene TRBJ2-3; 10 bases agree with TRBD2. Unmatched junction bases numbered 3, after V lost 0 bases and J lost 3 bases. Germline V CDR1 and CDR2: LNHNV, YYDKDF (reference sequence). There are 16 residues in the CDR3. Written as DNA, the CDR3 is TGTGCCACCAGCAGAGACAAACTAGCGGGGACAGATACGCAGTATTTT. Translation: CATSRDKLAGTDTQYF.

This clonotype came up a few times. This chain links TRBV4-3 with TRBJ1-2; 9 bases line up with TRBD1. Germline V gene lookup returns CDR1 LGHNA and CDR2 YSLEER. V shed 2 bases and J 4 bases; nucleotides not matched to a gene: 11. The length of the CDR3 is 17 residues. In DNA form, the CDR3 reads TGCGCCAGCAGCCAACGGGGACAGGGAGGTGTCGGCTATGGCTACACCTTC. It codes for CASSQRGQGGVGYGYTF.